This T cell receptor (beta chain) was sequenced during a study of immune characterization of retroperitoneal liposarcoma. TCRdb analysed the PCR reads with MiXCR anew, one entry per CDR3 protein. This table has approximately 9,300 distinct CDR3 sequences, over 35% appearing once. Per the germline V gene, CDR1 is MNHNS and CDR2 is SASEGT. The CDR3 length is 14 residues. V gave up 1 base and J gave up 10 bases, with 14 bases separating them. By sample share, this clonotype is medium-sized. Sequences were obtained from tumor tissue. V usage is TRBV6-1 and J usage is TRBJ2-1, with a tentative D call TRBD1 (6 bases). The TCR originated in a female donor with retroperitoneal liposarcoma. CDR3 sequence: CASSEVNRAYEQFF. The CDR3 coding sequence is TGTGCCAGCAGTGAAGTCAACAGGGCCTACGAGCAGTTCTTC.